The 22 T cell receptor beta chains below all came from one sample that was sequenced in a study of cytomegalovirus exposure and HLA in healthy donors. TCRdb's copy holds only in-frame clones and misses some; the assay was immunoSEQ multiplex PCR. Counted here are over 75,000 clones, approximately 91% occurring once; the ten biggest clones make up 2.1%. Input material: PBMCs. Receptors originate from a man aged 25 to 40 in good health and CMV-seronegative.

The J gene is TRBJ2-2, the V gene TRBV13; TRBD2 matches at 8 bases. Germline CDR1 and CDR2: PRHDT and FYEKMQ (reference sequence). This CDR3 comprises 15 residues. V shed 5 bases and J 4 bases; nucleotides not matched to a gene: 6. The chain's CDR3 is CASSRGGPGTGELFF. CDR3 nucleotides: TGTGCCAGCAGCCGGGGGGGGCCAGGCACCGGGGAGCTGTTTTTT.

The table lists this clone with a few counts. The chain carries TRBV6-5 and TRBJ2-7; TRBD2 is a possible D gene (6 bases). V lost 6 bases to trimming and J lost 3 bases, with 15 bases between them. CDR1 is MNHEY and CDR2 is SVGAGI in the germline V gene. The CDR3 has 14 residues. The CDR3 region has the DNA TGTGCCAGCAGCTCCGGGACTCATGTCTACGAGCAGTACTTC. It is translated as CASSSGTHVYEQYF.

The chain joins TRBV12-5 to TRBJ2-5; D call uncertain. The germline gives CDR1 LGHNT, CDR2 FRNRAP. The CDR3 extends over 11 amino acids. V was cut by 4 bases and J by 5 bases, with 5 bases left in between. CDR3 in DNA: TGTGCTAGTGGTTATGAGGAGACCCAGTACTTC. Translated, it gives CASGYEETQYF.

This clone occurred once. The V and J genes are TRBV30 and TRBJ2-3; D not certain. Trimming pared 5 bases from V and 1 base from J, leaving 7 bases between. Germline V gives CDR1 GTSNPN, CDR2 SVGIG (reference sequence). The CDR3 is 12 residues long. CDR3 sequence: CAWSRGTDTQYF. The CDR3 DNA follows: TGTGCCTGGTCCCGGGGCACAGATACGCAGTATTTT.

The chain recombines TRBV28 with TRBJ2-1; D unresolved. Germline CDR1 is MDHEN and CDR2 is SYDVKM. Trimming left V 3 bases short and J 5 bases short, with 11 bases between. The CDR3 length is 14 residues. The CDR3 is CASSFEARNNEQFF. Written as DNA, the CDR3 is TGTGCCAGCAGTTTTGAAGCGAGAAACAATGAGCAGTTCTTC.

The rearrangement uses TRBV29-1 and TRBJ2-6, with 8 bases aligning to TRBD1. Germline V CDR1 and CDR2: SQVTM, ANQGSEA. The CDR3 covers 15 residues. V lost 6 bases and J lost 4; bases outside the gene matches: 8. The CDR3 spells CSVDQGAHGANVLTF. CDR3 sequence (DNA): TGCAGCGTGGACCAGGGGGCGCACGGGGCCAACGTCCTGACTTTC. Full variable domain (outside the CDR3, taken from reference TRBV29-1 and TRBJ2-6): SAVISQKPSRDICQRGTSLTIQCQVDSQVTMMFWYRQQPGQSLTLIATANQGSEATYESGFVIDKFPISRPNLTFSTLTVSNMSPEDSSIYLCSVDQGAHGANVLTFGAGSRLTVL.

The chain links TRBV25-1 to TRBJ2-2; 7 bases match TRBD1. V shed 1 base, J shed 7 bases, and the junction held 6 bases outside the gene matches. This CDR3 comprises 15 residues. Germline V gene sequence: CDR1 MGHDK, CDR2 SYGVNS. The CDR3 region is CASSELDRPDGELFF. DNA for the CDR3: TGTGCCAGCAGTGAATTGGACAGGCCGGACGGGGAGCTGTTTTTT.

This clone was found once. The chain has TRBV12-5 and TRBJ2-3; TRBD1 is a possible D gene (6 bases). The germline V gene has CDR1 LGHNT and CDR2 FRNRAP. This CDR3 is built from 15 residues. V dropped 1 base and J dropped 6 bases, with 14 bases sitting between them. CDR3 nucleotide sequence: TGTGCTAGTGGTTTGGGACAGGCCTCCTCGGATACGCAGTATTTT. The encoded protein is CASGLGQASSDTQYF.

The chain links TRBV5-1 to TRBJ1-2; tentatively, D is TRBD1 (6 bases). Trimming stripped 3 bases from V and 6 bases from J, with 15 bases between. The CDR3 runs to 14 residues. The germline V gene has CDR1 SGHRS and CDR2 YFSETQ. CDR3 residues: CASSWDIGRDGYTF. The CDR3 DNA reads TGCGCCAGCAGCTGGGACATAGGGAGGGATGGCTACACCTTC.

The rearrangement joins TRBV28 to TRBJ1-5; 7 positions agree with TRBD1. The length of the CDR3 is 15 residues. J gave up 4 bases and V 3 bases, and 6 bases lay outside the gene matches. Germline lookup yields CDR1 MDHEN and CDR2 SYDVKM. The CDR3, as DNA: TGTGCCAGCAGTTTTAGAAACAGGGGTAATCAGCCCCAGCATTTT. This gives the protein CASSFRNRGNQPQHF.

The V gene is TRBV6-1, the J gene TRBJ1-2, with D tentatively TRBD1 (5 bases). The germline V and J ends were trimmed by 6 bases and 8 bases, with 19 bases remaining between them. Germline V gives CDR1 MNHNS, CDR2 SASEGT. CDR3 length: 14 amino acids. CDR3 nucleotide sequence: TGTGCCAGCAGCCTAATAGACAGCAACTTCGGCTACACCTTC. The encoded protein is CASSLIDSNFGYTF.

DNA of the CDR3: TGCGCCAGCAGCTTGACCGGGAACACTGAAGCTTTCTTT. Translated: CASSLTGNTEAFF. V is TRBV5-1 and J is TRBJ1-1; D unresolved. Germline assignment: CDR1 SGHRS and CDR2 YFSETQ. Between the trimmed V and J ends, which lost 1 base and 1 base, there was a span of 5 bases. The CDR3 totals 13 residues.

This chain links TRBV11-1 with TRBJ2-7, with TRBD1 as a possible D gene (5 bases). Germline CDR1 is SGHAT and CDR2 is FQDESV (reference sequence). Trimming cost V 2 bases and J 3 bases, with 17 bases left between them. This CDR3 contains 16 residues. As DNA, the CDR3 is TGTGCCAGCAGCTTAATCTTGGACACTTTAGACTACGAGCAGTACTTC. It codes for CASSLILDTLDYEQYF.

Only a few counts were recorded for this clone. The rearrangement joins TRBV14 to TRBJ2-1; D ambiguous. Germline lookup yields CDR1 SGHDN and CDR2 FVKESK. CDR3 size: 15 residues. V lost 4 bases and J lost 6, with 16 bases in between. CDR3 sequence reads: CASSREVSLFNEQFF. The CDR3 nucleotides read TGTGCCAGCAGCCGAGAAGTAAGCCTATTCAATGAGCAGTTCTTC. Complete variable domain (other parts from reference TRBV14 and TRBJ2-1): EAGVTQFPSHSVIEKGQTVTLRCDPISGHDNLYWYRRVMGKEIKFLLHFVKESKQDESGMPNNRFLAERTGGTYSTLKVQPAELEDSGVYFCASSREVSLFNEQFFGPGTRLTVL.

This chain joins TRBV5-1 and TRBJ2-7; a possible D gene is TRBD2 (6 bases). Between the trimmed V and J ends, which lost 4 bases and 2 bases, there was a span of 13 bases. Germline lookup yields CDR1 SGHRS and CDR2 YFSETQ. The CDR3 runs to 14 residues. Here the CDR3 DNA reads TGCGCCAGCAGCCCTGGAGGGGTAGCCTACGAGCAGTACTTC. Residues: CASSPGGVAYEQYF.

Of note for this clone: The germline gene is not matched at one end of the junction; a read error may be the cause. V and J are TRBV5-1 and TRBJ1-4, with a tentative D call TRBD1 (5 bases). Germline V gene data show CDR1 as SGHRS and CDR2 as YFSETQ. The CDR3 covers 14 residues. As DNA, the CDR3 is TGCGCCAGCAGCTTGGAAGGGGCTAACGAAAAACTGTTTTTT. Translation gives CASSLEGANEKLFF.

The V and J genes are TRBV28 and TRBJ2-7; D is ambiguous. Germline CDR1 is MDHEN and CDR2 is SYDVKM. Trimming took off 6 bases at V and 4 bases at J, with 10 bases between the two ends. The CDR3 totals 12 residues. CDR3 amino acids: CASSPRSYEQYF. CDR3 bases: TGTGCCAGCAGCCCACGGAGTTACGAGCAGTACTTC. Variable domain in full (rest from reference TRBV28 and TRBJ2-7): DVKVTQSSRYLVKRTGEKVFLECVQDMDHENMFWYRQDPGLGLRLIYFSYDVKMKEKGDIPEGYSVSREKKERFSLILESASTNQTSMYLCASSPRSYEQYFGPGTRLTVT.

The chain couples TRBV2 to TRBJ2-2; 9 bases fit TRBD1. Trimming took 8 bases from V and 4 from J; bases not matched to a gene: 5. This CDR3 has 14 amino acids. Per the germline V gene, CDR1 is SNHLY and CDR2 is FYNNEI. The CDR3 protein is CASLGQGSTGELFF. DNA for the CDR3: TGTGCCAGCTTAGGACAGGGGAGCACCGGGGAGCTGTTTTTT.

The chain employs TRBV11-2 and TRBJ1-4; D call uncertain. With 5 bases removed from V and 0 bases from J, the gap between germline ends came to 7 bases. The germline gives CDR1 SGHAT, CDR2 FQNNGV. This CDR3 has 14 residues. The CDR3: CASSPSSTNEKLFF. The CDR3 DNA reads TGTGCCAGCAGCCCCAGTTCAACTAATGAAAAACTGTTTTTT.

This clone was counted a few times. V and J are TRBV7-9 and TRBJ1-5; weak D call: TRBD1 (6 bases). CDR3 length: 13 amino acids. Trimming removed 4 bases at V and 4 bases at J, with 8 bases between. Germline lookup yields CDR1 SEHNR and CDR2 FQNEAQ (reference sequence). The CDR3 reads CASSWTDNQPQHF. The CDR3 DNA reads as TGTGCCAGCAGCTGGACAGATAATCAGCCCCAGCATTTT.

This rearrangement joins TRBV7-2 to TRBJ2-3, with 10 positions matching TRBD2. V was pared by 1 base and J by 11 bases, with 6 bases of the junction left unmatched. CDR3 size: 14 residues. Germline lookup yields CDR1 SGHTA and CDR2 FQGNSA. In nucleotides, the CDR3 is TGTGCCAGCAGCTTAGGCCTAGCGGGGGAAAGGCAGTATTTT. This sequence encodes CASSLGLAGERQYF.

J is TRBJ1-2 and V is TRBV23-1; the D is unclear. TRBV23-1 is marked as an open reading frame, function uncertain. The CDR3 loop spans 13 amino acids. V gave up 4 bases and J gave up 5 bases, with 11 bases separating them. CDR3 in amino acids: CASSRSGRYGYTF. DNA for the CDR3: TGCGCCAGCAGTCGTAGCGGAAGGTATGGCTACACCTTC.